The 10 T cell receptor beta chains reported below all come from one sample, sequenced in a study of blood T cell repertoires in COVID-19. The repertoire was sequenced with immunoSEQ multiplex PCR; TCRdb's copy has only in-frame clones and lacks some. The profile covers about 280,000 clones, with roughly 87% appearing a single time and over 6% taken by the ten largest. Material for sequencing was PBMCs or T cells enriched from blood (not recorded which). Every receptor here comes from a woman in her thirties or forties who had recovered from COVID-19.

The V call is TRBV6-5, the J call TRBJ1-1; 7 nucleotides match TRBD1. This CDR3 is 13 amino acids long. With V trimmed by 6 bases and J by 5 bases, 6 bases remained unmatched. Germline V gives CDR1 MNHEY, CDR2 SVGAGI. CDR3 sequence: CASRAGGLTEAFF. The CDR3, as DNA: TGTGCCAGCAGAGCAGGGGGTCTGACTGAAGCTTTCTTT.

The V call is TRBV19, the J call TRBJ1-5; 9 nucleotides agree with TRBD1. Germline CDR1 LNHDA, CDR2 SQIVND (reference sequence). CDR3 length equals 16 residues. The V segment lost 5 bases and the J segment 4 bases; nucleotides outside the gene matches: 9. CDR3 amino acids: CASSLTQGALNQPQHF. Written as DNA, the CDR3 is TGTGCCAGTAGTCTTACACAGGGGGCATTAAATCAGCCCCAGCATTTT.

The chain has TRBV27 and TRBJ2-2; 12 nucleotides line up with TRBD2. V shed 6 bases, J shed 3 bases, and the junction held 5 bases outside the gene matches. Per germline, CDR1 MNHEY and CDR2 SMNVEV (reference sequence). The CDR3 extends over 16 amino acids. The CDR3 spells CASSPLAGGYTGELFF. The CDR3 DNA reads as TGTGCCAGCAGCCCACTAGCGGGAGGTTACACCGGGGAGCTGTTTTTT.

This chain joins TRBV6-4 and TRBJ2-1; D remains ambiguous. There are 14 residues in the CDR3. Deletions cut 2 bases from V and 2 bases from J, with 7 bases between. CDR1 MRHNA and CDR2 SNTAGT come from the germline V gene. CDR3 residues: CASSDGDPYNEQFF. CDR3 bases: TGTGCCAGCAGTGACGGAGATCCCTACAATGAGCAGTTCTTC.

V and J are TRBV29-1 and TRBJ1-1; D is perhaps TRBD1 (6 bases). This CDR3 spans 15 amino acids. In germline, CDR1 is SQVTM, CDR2 ANQGSEA. V was cut by 6 bases and J by 1 base, with 18 bases left in between. CDR3: CSVTGGRVGNTEAFF. CDR3 nucleotides: TGCAGCGTCACGGGGGGCAGGGTAGGGAACACTGAAGCTTTCTTT.

V and J are TRBV7-9 and TRBJ2-3, with 8 positions matching TRBD1. From germline, CDR1 is SEHNR and CDR2 FQNEAQ (reference sequence). The CDR3 length is 15 residues. V was clipped by 5 bases and J by 2 bases; unmatched bases: 6. The CDR3 loop is CASSLWTGPTDTQYF. In DNA, the CDR3 is TGTGCCAGCAGCCTTTGGACAGGGCCCACAGATACGCAGTATTTT.

The chain uses TRBV18 and TRBJ2-3; D gene ambiguous. In germline, CDR1 is KGHSH, CDR2 LQKENI. The CDR3 consists of 14 residues. The germline V and J ends were trimmed by 3 bases and 0 bases, with 7 bases remaining between them. This CDR3 is CASSPVRSTDTQYF. The CDR3 bases are TGTGCCAGCTCACCCGTGAGGAGCACAGATACGCAGTATTTT. Looking up the rest from reference TRBV18 and TRBJ2-3 gives the full variable domain: NAGVMQNPRHLVRRRGQEARLRCSPMKGHSHVYWYRQLPEEGLKFMVYLQKENIIDESGMPKERFSAEFPKEGPSILRIQQVVRGDSAAYFCASSPVRSTDTQYFGPGTRLTVL.

This clone was observed once. The identical CDR3 is also encoded by other nucleotide sequences in the sample. The CDR3 protein is CASRLTGVSTDTQYF. The CDR3 DNA follows: TGTGCCAGTAGGCTTACAGGGGTGTCCACAGATACGCAGTATTTT. The chain employs TRBV19 and TRBJ2-3, with TRBD1 matching over 7 bases. Germline CDR1 reads LNHDA; CDR2 reads SQIVND (reference sequence). J lost 2 bases, V lost 6 bases, and 8 bases had no gene match. The CDR3 loop spans 15 amino acids.

The chain combines TRBV9 with TRBJ2-1; TRBD2 matches at 10 bases. Unmatched junction bases numbered 8, after V lost 2 bases and J lost 6 bases. The CDR3 is 16 amino acids. CDR1 and CDR2 (germline): SGDLS, YYNGEE. The CDR3 sequence is CASSVGSGRAGNEQFF. DNA for the CDR3: TGTGCCAGCAGCGTCGGCAGCGGGAGGGCCGGCAATGAGCAGTTCTTC.

This rearrangement joins TRBV9 to TRBJ1-3; D call uncertain. Trimming took off 0 bases at V and 5 bases at J, with 12 bases between the two ends. This CDR3 region has 15 residues. Germline V CDR1 and CDR2: SGDLS, YYNGEE. The CDR3 region has the DNA TGTGCCAGCAGCGTAGGCCCCGGACTCAGAAACACCATATATTTT. It yields the protein CASSVGPGLRNTIYF.